The present entry profiles one T cell receptor (beta chain) with its context. The record originates from a study of technical replicates of blood from a handful of donors. This table comes from immunoSEQ multiplex PCR, and its TCRdb copy is limited to in-frame clones, with some not included. The sample consists of some 87,000 clones, around 97% of them appearing once. Sequenced sample: T cells isolated from PBMCs. The origin of this receptor is a human donor in good health.

CDR3 nucleotide sequence: TGTGCCAGCAGGTCGCCAGGGGCCTACAATGAGCAGTTCTTC. Translated, it gives CASRSPGAYNEQFF. The V and J genes are TRBV9 and TRBJ2-1, with D perhaps matching TRBD1 (6 bases). Germline-derived CDR1 and CDR2 are SGDLS and YYNGEE. Trimming shortened V by 5 bases and J by 2 bases, and 11 bases separated the two germline ends. The CDR3 has 14 amino acids.